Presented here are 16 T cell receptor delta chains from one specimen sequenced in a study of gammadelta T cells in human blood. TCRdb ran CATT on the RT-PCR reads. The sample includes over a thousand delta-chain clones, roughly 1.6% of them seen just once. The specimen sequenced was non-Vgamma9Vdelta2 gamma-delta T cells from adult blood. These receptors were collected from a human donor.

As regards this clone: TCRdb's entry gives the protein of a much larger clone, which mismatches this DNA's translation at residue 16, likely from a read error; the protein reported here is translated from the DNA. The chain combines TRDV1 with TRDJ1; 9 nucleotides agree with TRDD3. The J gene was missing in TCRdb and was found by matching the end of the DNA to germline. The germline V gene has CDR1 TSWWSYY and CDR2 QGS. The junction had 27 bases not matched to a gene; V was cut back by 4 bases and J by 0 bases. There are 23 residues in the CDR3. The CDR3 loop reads CALGGGVGHTIVWGIEYTDKLIF. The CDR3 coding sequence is TGTGCTCTTGGGGGAGGGGTTGGCCACACCATAGTATGGGGGATAGAGTACACCGATAAACTCATCTTT.

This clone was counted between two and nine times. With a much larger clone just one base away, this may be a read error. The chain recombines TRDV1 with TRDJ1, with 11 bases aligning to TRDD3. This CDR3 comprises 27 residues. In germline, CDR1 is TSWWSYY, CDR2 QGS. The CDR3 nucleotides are TGTGCTCTTGGGGCCAAAAAACCACATTACCATTATGGGGGATACGCGGAGGGGATGAGGCTCACCGATAAACCCATCTTT. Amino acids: CALGAKKPHYHYGGYAEGMRLTDKPIF.

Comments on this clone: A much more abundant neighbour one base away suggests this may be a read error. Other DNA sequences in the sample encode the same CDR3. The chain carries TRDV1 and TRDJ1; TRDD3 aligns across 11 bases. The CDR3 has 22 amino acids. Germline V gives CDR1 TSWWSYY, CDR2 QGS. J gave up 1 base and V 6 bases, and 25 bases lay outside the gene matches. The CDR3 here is CALGPPSILLGDKSRTTDKLIF. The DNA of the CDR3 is TGTGCTCTTGGACCCCCTTCCATCCTACTGGGGGATAAATCCAGGACCACCGATAAACTCATCTTT.

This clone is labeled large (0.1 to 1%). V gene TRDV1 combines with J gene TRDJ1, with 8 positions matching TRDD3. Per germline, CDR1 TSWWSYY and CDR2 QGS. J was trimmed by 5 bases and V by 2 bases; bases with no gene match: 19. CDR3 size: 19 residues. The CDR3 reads CALGESILPVLGGQDKLIF. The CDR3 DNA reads TGTGCTCTTGGGGAATCGATCCTTCCCGTACTGGGGGGCCAAGATAAACTCATCTTT.

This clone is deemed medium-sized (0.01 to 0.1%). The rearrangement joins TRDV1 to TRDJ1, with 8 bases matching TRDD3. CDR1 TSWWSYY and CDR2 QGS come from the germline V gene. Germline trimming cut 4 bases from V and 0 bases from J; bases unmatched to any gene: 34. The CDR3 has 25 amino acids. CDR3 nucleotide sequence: TGTGCTCTTGGGGGAAATGCCGGCCTTCCACCTAACCAGGTACTGGGGGTCGCGTACACCGATAAACTCATCTTT. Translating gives CALGGNAGLPPNQVLGVAYTDKLIF.

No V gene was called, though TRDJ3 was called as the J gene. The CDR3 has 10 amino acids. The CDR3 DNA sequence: TGCTCCGGGGACACCCGACAGATGTTTTTC. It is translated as CSGDTRQMFF.

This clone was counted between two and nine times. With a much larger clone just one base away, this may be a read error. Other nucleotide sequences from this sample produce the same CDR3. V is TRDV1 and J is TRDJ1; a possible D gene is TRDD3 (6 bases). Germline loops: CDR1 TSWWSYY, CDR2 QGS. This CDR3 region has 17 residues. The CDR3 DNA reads TGTGCTCTTGGGAAGTCCCCCCGAATGGGGGCAACCGATAAGCTCATCTTT. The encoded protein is CALGKSPRMGATDKLIF.

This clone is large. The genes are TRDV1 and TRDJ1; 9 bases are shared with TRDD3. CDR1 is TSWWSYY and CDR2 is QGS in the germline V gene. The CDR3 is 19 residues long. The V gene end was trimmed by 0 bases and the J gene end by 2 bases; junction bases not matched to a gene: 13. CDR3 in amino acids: CALGELVPTDWGRTDKLIF. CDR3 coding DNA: TGTGCTCTTGGGGAACTGGTTCCTACGGACTGGGGGAGAACCGATAAACTCATCTTT.

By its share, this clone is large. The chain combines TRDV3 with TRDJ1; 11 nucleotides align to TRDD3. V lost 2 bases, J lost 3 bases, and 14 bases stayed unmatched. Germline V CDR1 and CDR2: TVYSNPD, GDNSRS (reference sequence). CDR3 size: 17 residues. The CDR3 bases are TGTGCCTTTGACACCTACTCGTACTGGGGGATAGCCGATAAACTCATCTTT. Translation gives CAFDTYSYWGIADKLIF.

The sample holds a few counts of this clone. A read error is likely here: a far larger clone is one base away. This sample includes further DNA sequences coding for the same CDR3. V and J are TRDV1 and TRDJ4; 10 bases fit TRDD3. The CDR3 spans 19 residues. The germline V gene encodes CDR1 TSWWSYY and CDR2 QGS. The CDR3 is CALGEPGLGGYGSARPLIF. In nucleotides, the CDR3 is TGTGCTCTTGGGGAACCGGGGTTGGGGGGATACGGATCGGCCAGACCACTGATCTTT.

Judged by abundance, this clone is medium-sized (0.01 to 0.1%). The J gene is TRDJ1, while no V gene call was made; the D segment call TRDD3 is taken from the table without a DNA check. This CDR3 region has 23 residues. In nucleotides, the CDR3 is TGTGCTCTTGGGGAACTGAGATCACCACCTACCTCCCAGCCCAGCTTTTACACCGATAAACTCATCTTT. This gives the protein CALGELRSPPTSQPSFYTDKLIF.

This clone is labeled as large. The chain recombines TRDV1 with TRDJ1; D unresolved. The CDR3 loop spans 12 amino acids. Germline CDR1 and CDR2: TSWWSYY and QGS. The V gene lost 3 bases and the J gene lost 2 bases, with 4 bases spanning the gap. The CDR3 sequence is CALGEETDKLIF. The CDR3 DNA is TGTGCTCTTGGGGAGGAGACCGATAAACTCATCTTT.

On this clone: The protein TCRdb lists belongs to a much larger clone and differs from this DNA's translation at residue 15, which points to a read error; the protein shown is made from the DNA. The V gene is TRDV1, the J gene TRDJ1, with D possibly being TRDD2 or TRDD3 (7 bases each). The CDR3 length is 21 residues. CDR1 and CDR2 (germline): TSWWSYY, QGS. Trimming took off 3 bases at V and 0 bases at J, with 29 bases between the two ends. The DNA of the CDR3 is TGTGCTCTTGGGGATCCGCCTCCTTCCTCATATGGGGGACATGACACCGATAAACTCATCTTT. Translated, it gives CALGDPPPSSYGGHDTDKLIF.

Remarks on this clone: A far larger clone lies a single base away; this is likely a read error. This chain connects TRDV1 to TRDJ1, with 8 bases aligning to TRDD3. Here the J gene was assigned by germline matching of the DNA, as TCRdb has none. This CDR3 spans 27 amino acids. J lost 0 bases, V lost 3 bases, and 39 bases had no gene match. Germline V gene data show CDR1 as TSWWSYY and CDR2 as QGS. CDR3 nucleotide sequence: TGTGCTCTTGGGGACATCTCAGGGCCCTTGGTCATCTACGCCTCTAGCTACTGGGGGTCAAACACCGATAAACTCATCTTT. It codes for CALGDISGPLVIYASSYWGSNTDKLIF.

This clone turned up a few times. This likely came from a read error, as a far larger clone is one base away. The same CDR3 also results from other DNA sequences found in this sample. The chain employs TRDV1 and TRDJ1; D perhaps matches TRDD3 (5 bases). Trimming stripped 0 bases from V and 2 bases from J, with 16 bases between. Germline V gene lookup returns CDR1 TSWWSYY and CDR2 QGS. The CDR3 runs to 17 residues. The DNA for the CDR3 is TGTGCTCTTGGGGAACTTCGCCGGGGACCTTATACCGATAAACTCATCTTT. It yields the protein CALGELRRGPYTDKLIF.

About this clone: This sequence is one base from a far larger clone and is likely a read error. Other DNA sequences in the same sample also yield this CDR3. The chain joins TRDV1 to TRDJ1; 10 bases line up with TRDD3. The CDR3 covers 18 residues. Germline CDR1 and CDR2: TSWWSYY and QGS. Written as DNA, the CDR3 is TGCGCTCTTGGGGACGAAGCGTCCGACGTGCGGGGGATACGTGAACTCATCTTT. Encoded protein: CALGDEASDVRGIRELIF.